The rows below give T cell receptor beta chains drawn from one sample of a study of T cell repertoires in cytomegalovirus infection. TCRdb itself ran the reads through MiXCR, one entry per CDR3 protein. The sample lists almost 550,000 distinct CDR3 sequences; 16% were seen once. Input material: CD8+ T cells from PBMCs. All receptors come from a human donor in good health (CMV status not recorded). Some clones in this sample may be carry-over from other donors' samples. Each CDR3 is given with its conserved first and last residue. Fields, in order: D gene, clone size, J gene, V gene, CDR3 protein, CDR3 DNA. D genes are given only for firm matches. Clone size, where shown, is once, few, many, or a class for clones that have expanded.

d_gene: NA; abundance: NA; j_gene: TRBJ2-1; v_gene: TRBV28; CDR3aa: CASSFSEGGEQFF; CDR3nt: TGTGCCAGCAGTTTTTCCGAGGGCGGGGAGCAGTTCTTC
d_gene: TRBD1; abundance: NA; j_gene: TRBJ2-1; v_gene: TRBV27; CDR3aa: CASSPRQGAGNEQFF; CDR3nt: TGTGCCAGCAGTCCAAGACAGGGGGCGGGTAATGAGCAGTTCTTC
d_gene: TRBD2; abundance: many; j_gene: TRBJ2-7; v_gene: TRBV29-1; CDR3aa: CSVAAGVREQYF; CDR3nt: TGCAGCGTTGCAGCGGGAGTTCGAGAGCAGTACTTC
d_gene: NA; abundance: NA; j_gene: TRBJ2-5; v_gene: TRBV27; CDR3aa: CASSLSWRRNSGQETQYF; CDR3nt: TGTGCCAGCAGTTTATCCTGGAGGAGGAATAGCGGCCAAGAGACCCAGTACTTC
d_gene: NA; abundance: NA; j_gene: TRBJ2-7; v_gene: TRBV6-1; CDR3aa: CARLTLRGYEQYF; CDR3nt: TGTGCCAGGCTTACCCTTAGGGGTTACGAGCAGTACTTC
d_gene: NA; abundance: once; j_gene: TRBJ2-7; v_gene: TRBV7-2; CDR3aa: CASSLISAGVQYF; CDR3nt: TGTGCCAGCAGCTTAATTTCGGCGGGCGTGCAGTACTTC
d_gene: TRBD2; abundance: many; j_gene: TRBJ2-1; v_gene: TRBV29-1; CDR3aa: CSVVRLAANEQFF; CDR3nt: TGCAGCGTTGTTAGACTAGCGGCGAATGAGCAGTTCTTC
d_gene: NA; abundance: NA; j_gene: TRBJ1-6; v_gene: TRBV14; CDR3aa: CASSQRHVGSPLHF; CDR3nt: TGTGCAAGCAGCCAAAGACATGTTGGTTCACCCCTCCACTTT
d_gene: TRBD2; abundance: NA; j_gene: TRBJ2-1; v_gene: TRBV7-3; CDR3aa: CASSWGLADPYNEQFF; CDR3nt: TGTGCCAGCAGCTGGGGACTAGCGGATCCTTACAATGAGCAGTTCTTC
d_gene: NA; abundance: few; j_gene: TRBJ1-1; v_gene: TRBV9; CDR3aa: CASSVTPRRSNTEAFF; CDR3nt: TGTGCCAGCAGCGTAACGCCTAGGAGGAGCAACACTGAAGCTTTCTTT